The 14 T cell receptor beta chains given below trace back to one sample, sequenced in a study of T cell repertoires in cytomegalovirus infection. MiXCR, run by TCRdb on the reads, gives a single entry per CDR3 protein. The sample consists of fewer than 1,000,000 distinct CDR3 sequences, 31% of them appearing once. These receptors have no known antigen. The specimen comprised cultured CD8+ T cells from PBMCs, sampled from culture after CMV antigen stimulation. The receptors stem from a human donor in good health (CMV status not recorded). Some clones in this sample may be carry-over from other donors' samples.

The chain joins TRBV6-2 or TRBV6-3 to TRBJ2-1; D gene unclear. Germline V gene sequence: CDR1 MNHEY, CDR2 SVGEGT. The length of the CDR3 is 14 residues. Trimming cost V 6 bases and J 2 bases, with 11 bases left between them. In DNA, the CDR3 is TGTGCCAGCAGCCCTGGGTCAGCCTACAATGAGCAGTTCTTC. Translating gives CASSPGSAYNEQFF.

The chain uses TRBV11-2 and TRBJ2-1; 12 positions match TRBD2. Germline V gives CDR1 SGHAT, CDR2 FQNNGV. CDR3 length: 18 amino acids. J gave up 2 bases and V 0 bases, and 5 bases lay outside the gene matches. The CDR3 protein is CASSLDLAGGLTYNEQFF. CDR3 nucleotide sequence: TGTGCCAGCAGCTTAGATCTAGCGGGGGGGCTCACCTACAATGAGCAGTTCTTC. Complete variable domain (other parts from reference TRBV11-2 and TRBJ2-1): EAGVAQSPRYKIIEKRQSVAFWCNPISGHATLYWYQQILGQGPKLLIQFQNNGVVDDSQLPKDRFSAERLKGVDSTLKIQPAKLEDSAVYLCASSLDLAGGLTYNEQFFGPGTRLTVL.

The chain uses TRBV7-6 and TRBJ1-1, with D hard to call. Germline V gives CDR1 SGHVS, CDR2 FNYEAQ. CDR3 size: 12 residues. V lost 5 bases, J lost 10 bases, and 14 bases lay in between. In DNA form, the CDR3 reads TGTGCCAGCAGCCCCTTTCGGCCTCCAGCTTTCTTT. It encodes CASSPFRPPAFF.

The CDR3 bases are TGTGCCAGCAGTCAAAGGGGAATCGGCTACACCTTC. Amino acid sequence: CASSQRGIGYTF. J is TRBJ1-2 and V is TRBV27, with D possibly matching TRBD1 (5 bases). The CDR3 is 12 amino acids. Trimming cost V 5 bases and J 8 bases, with 12 bases left between them. CDR1 MNHEY and CDR2 SMNVEV come from the germline V gene (reference sequence).

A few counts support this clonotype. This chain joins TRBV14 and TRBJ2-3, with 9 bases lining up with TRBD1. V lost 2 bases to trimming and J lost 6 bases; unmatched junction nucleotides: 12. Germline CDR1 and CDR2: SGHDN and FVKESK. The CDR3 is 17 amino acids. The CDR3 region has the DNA TGTGCCAGCAGCCAAAGGGGCGCTGGGACAGGGCTGGATACGCAGTATTTT. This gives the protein CASSQRGAGTGLDTQYF. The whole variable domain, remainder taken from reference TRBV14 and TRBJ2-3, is EAGVTQFPSHSVIEKGQTVTLRCDPISGHDNLYWYRRVMGKEIKFLLHFVKESKQDESGMPNNRFLAERTGGTYSTLKVQPAELEDSGVYFCASSQRGAGTGLDTQYFGPGTRLTVL.

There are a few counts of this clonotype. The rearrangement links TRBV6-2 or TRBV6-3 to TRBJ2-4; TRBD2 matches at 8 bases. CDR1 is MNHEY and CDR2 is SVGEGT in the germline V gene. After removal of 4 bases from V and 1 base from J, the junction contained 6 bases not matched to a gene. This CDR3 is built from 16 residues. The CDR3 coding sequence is TGTGCCAGCAGTTCCCGGCGGGGGGCCGCCAAAAACATTCAGTACTTC. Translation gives CASSSRRGAAKNIQYF.

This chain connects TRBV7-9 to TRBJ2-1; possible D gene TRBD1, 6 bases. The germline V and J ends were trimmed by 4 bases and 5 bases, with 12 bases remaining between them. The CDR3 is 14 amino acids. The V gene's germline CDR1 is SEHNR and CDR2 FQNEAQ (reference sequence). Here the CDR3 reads CASSYWDTNNEQFF. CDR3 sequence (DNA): TGTGCCAGCAGCTACTGGGACACGAACAATGAGCAGTTCTTC.

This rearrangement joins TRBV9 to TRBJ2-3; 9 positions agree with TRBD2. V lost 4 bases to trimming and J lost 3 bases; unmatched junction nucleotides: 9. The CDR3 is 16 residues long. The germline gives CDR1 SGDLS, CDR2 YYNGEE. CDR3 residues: CASSISAGGGTDTQYF. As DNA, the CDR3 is TGTGCCAGCAGCATCTCCGCGGGGGGGGGGACAGATACGCAGTATTTT.

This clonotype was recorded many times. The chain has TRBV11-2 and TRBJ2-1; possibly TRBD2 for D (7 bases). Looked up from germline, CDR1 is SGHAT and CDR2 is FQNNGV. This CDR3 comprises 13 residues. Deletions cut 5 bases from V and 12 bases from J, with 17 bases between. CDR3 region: CASSGGLGEGQFF. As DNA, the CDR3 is TGTGCCAGCAGCGGGGGGCTTGGGGAGGGGCAGTTCTTC.

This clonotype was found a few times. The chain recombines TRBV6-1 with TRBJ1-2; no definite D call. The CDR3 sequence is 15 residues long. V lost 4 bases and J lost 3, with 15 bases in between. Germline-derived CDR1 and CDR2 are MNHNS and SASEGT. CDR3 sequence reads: CASSAVPVVDYGYTF. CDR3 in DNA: TGTGCCAGCAGTGCAGTTCCGGTTGTGGACTATGGCTACACCTTC.

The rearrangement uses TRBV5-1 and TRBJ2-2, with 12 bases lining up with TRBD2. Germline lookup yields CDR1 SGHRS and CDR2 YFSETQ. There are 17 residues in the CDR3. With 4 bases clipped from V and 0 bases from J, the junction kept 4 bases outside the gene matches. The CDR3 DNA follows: TGCGCCAGCAGCATGACTAGCGGGGGCGCGAACACCGGGGAGCTGTTTTTT. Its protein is CASSMTSGGANTGELFF.

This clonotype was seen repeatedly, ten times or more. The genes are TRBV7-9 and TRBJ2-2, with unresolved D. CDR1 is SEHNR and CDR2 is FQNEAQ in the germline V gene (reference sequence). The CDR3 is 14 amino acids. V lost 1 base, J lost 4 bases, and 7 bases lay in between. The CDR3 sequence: CASSLVGSTGELFF. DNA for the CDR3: TGTGCCAGCAGCTTAGTTGGCTCCACCGGGGAGCTGTTTTTT.

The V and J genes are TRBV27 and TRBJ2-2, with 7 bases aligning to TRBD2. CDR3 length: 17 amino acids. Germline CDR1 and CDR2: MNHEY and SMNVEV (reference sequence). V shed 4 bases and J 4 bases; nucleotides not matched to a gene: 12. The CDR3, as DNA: TGTGCCAGCAGTTACCTGGGGGGAGGGTCAAGCACCGGGGAGCTGTTTTTT. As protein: CASSYLGGGSSTGELFF.

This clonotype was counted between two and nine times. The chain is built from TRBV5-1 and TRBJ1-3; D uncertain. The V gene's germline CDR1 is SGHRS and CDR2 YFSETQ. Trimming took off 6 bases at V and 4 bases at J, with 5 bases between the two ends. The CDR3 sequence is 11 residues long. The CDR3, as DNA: TGCGCCAGCATCCAGGGAAACACCATATATTTT. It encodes CASIQGNTIYF.